This entry lists 12 T cell receptor beta chains sequenced from one sample in a study of shared clonotypes between healthy human individuals. Produced via immunoSEQ multiplex PCR; TCRdb's table is partial and in-frame only. The profile shows about 1.5 million clones, 96% of them singletons. Sequenced material: naive CD4+ T cells sorted from blood. The subset here: CD45RA+ positively selected. The receptors stem from a man aged 30 to 45 in good health.

The J gene is TRBJ1-1, the V gene TRBV4-2, with D possibly matching TRBD1 (5 bases). The length of the CDR3 is 13 residues. In germline, CDR1 is LGHNA, CDR2 YNFKEQ. The V and J ends lost 3 bases and 2 bases respectively, with 7 bases between them. The chain's CDR3 is CASSQGVNTEAFF. The CDR3, as DNA: TGTGCCAGCAGCCAGGGGGTCAACACTGAAGCTTTCTTT.

The V gene is TRBV10-1, the J gene TRBJ2-5; 13 positions agree with TRBD2. Losses at the gene ends were 8 bases for V and 5 bases for J; bases not matched to a gene: 11. Germline lookup yields CDR1 WNHNN and CDR2 SYGVQD (reference sequence). There are 16 residues in the CDR3. This CDR3 reads CASGLAGAVLSETQYF. In DNA, the CDR3 is TGCGCCAGCGGACTAGCGGGAGCAGTTCTTTCGGAGACCCAGTACTTC.

The rearrangement joins TRBV18 to TRBJ2-5; 7 nucleotides agree with TRBD1. J gave up 3 bases and V 3 bases, and 10 bases lay outside the gene matches. Germline V gives CDR1 KGHSH, CDR2 LQKENI. CDR3 length equals 16 residues. CDR3 in amino acids: CASSPRTGHNEETQYF. CDR3 in DNA: TGTGCCAGCTCACCGAGGACAGGTCATAATGAAGAGACCCAGTACTTC.

Written as DNA, the CDR3 is TGTGCCAGCAGTGAATATGGACAGCTCTACGAGCAGTACTTC. As protein: CASSEYGQLYEQYF. The V gene is TRBV25-1, the J gene TRBJ2-7, with D perhaps TRBD1 (6 bases). There are 14 residues in the CDR3. Germline lookup yields CDR1 MGHDK and CDR2 SYGVNS. The ends were cut back, 0 bases at V and 3 bases at J, with 9 bases in the middle.

This clone was observed once. The V gene is TRBV5-1, the J gene TRBJ2-3; 9 bases agree with TRBD1. This CDR3 has 14 residues. Unmatched junction bases numbered 3, after V lost 4 bases and J lost 3 bases. CDR1 and CDR2 from the germline V gene are SGHRS and YFSETQ. CDR3 sequence reads: CASSRDRATDTQYF. In nucleotides, the CDR3 is TGCGCCAGCAGCCGGGACAGGGCTACAGATACGCAGTATTTT.

J is TRBJ2-3 and V is TRBV2, with D unresolved. The CDR3 spans 13 residues. V lost 9 bases, J lost 0 bases, and 10 bases lay in between. The germline V gene encodes CDR1 SNHLY and CDR2 FYNNEI. As DNA, the CDR3 is TGTGCCAGGGGCGGTGAGAGCACAGATACGCAGTATTTT. Its protein product is CARGGESTDTQYF.

The chain has TRBV5-6 and TRBJ2-2; 7 bases match TRBD2. The V and J ends lost 1 base and 4 bases, in that order; junction bases with no gene match: 7. Germline CDR1 is SGHDT and CDR2 is YYEEEE. The length of the CDR3 is 16 residues. The CDR3 coding sequence is TGTGCCAGCAGCTTGACGGGGCGGGAGCTCACCGGGGAGCTGTTTTTT. It translates to CASSLTGRELTGELFF.

This clone was found once. The chain has TRBV6-4 and TRBJ2-2, with TRBD2 identical over 7 bases. CDR3 length: 15 residues. Germline lookup yields CDR1 MRHNA and CDR2 SNTAGT. V shed 4 bases and J 6 bases; nucleotides not matched to a gene: 8. The DNA for the CDR3 is TGTGCCAGCAGTGCGGCTAGCGGAAATCCCGGGGAGCTGTTTTTT. Protein sequence: CASSAASGNPGELFF.

In DNA form, the CDR3 reads TGTGCCAGCAGCCACGGAGGGAGCTGGTTCTTC. Translated, it gives CASSHGGSWFF. This chain connects TRBV14 to TRBJ2-1, with D perhaps matching TRBD2 (6 bases). Germline-derived CDR1 and CDR2 are SGHDN and FVKESK. CDR3 size: 11 residues. The V end was cut by 3 bases, the J end by 15 bases, with 12 bases between.

The CDR3 DNA is TGTGCCAGCACCGGAGAGACCACAGATACGCAGTATTTT. It codes for CASTGETTDTQYF. The V gene is TRBV28, the J gene TRBJ2-3; D unresolved. The germline gives CDR1 MDHEN, CDR2 SYDVKM. This CDR3 has 13 amino acids. V was shortened by 7 bases and J by 2 bases, with 10 bases between the two germline ends.

The chain has TRBV7-9 and TRBJ2-7; D unresolved. CDR3 length: 14 residues. Per the germline V gene, CDR1 is SEHNR and CDR2 is FQNEAQ (reference sequence). V lost 6 bases to trimming and J lost 3 bases, with 15 bases between them. The CDR3 spells CASSNSRKNYEQYF. The CDR3 bases are TGTGCCAGCAGTAACAGCCGAAAGAACTACGAGCAGTACTTC.

This rearrangement joins TRBV28 to TRBJ2-7, with 7 bases matching TRBD1. Germline CDR1 reads MDHEN; CDR2 reads SYDVKM. V lost 3 bases and J lost 0; bases outside the gene matches: 5. The CDR3 is 15 amino acids. The CDR3 loop is CASSLATGSSYEQYF. The DNA of the CDR3 is TGTGCCAGCAGTTTGGCGACAGGGAGCTCCTACGAGCAGTACTTC.